This T cell receptor (beta chain) was sequenced during a study of control samples from healthy donors and cancer patients. V was trimmed by 5 bases and J by 3 bases, leaving 7 bases between them. CDR3 length: 12 residues. The germline gives CDR1 SEHNR, CDR2 FQNEAQ (reference sequence). The repertoire was sequenced with immunoSEQ multiplex PCR; TCRdb's copy has only in-frame clones and lacks some. This sample has about 140,000 clones, with 80% to 95% found just once. Input material: blood. V gene TRBV7-9 combines with J gene TRBJ1-2; D is unclear. The sequence was obtained from a man younger than 40 in good health. CDR3 DNA: TGTGCCAGCAGCCCGACCCACTATGGCTACACCTTC. Residues: CASSPTHYGYTF.